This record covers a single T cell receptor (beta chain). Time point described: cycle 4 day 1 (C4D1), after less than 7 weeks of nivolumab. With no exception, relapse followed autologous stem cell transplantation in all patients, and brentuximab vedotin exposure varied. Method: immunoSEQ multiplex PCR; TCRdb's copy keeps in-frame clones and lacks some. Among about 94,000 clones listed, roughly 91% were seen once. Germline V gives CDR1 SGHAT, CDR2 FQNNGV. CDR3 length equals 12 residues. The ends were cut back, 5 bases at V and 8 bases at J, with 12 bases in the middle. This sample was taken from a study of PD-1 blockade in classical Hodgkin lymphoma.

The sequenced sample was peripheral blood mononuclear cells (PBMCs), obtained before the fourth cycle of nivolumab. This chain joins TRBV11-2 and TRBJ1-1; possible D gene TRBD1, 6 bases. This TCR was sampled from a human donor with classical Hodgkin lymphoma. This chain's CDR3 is CASSPRGTEAFF. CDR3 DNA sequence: TGTGCCAGCAGCCCCCGCGGGACAGAAGCTTTCTTT.